The rows below give T cell receptor beta chains drawn from one sample of a study of human T cells and chemical hapten exposure. Each CDR3 protein gets one entry after TCRdb re-called the RACE reads with MiXCR. The table lists more than 300,000 distinct CDR3 sequences, approximately 5.1% of them singletons, with roughly 2.6% in the top ten. Here the sequenced sample was whole blood, taken in connection with sensitization to the hapten diphenylcyclopropenone (DPC). The receptors here all came from a woman aged 45 to 65 with alopecia areata. Some clones in this sample may be carry-over from other donors' samples. The CDR3 runs from the conserved cysteine through the conserved F or W. D genes are given only for firm matches. Clone size is shown for a subset of rows, as once, few, many or a class of expanded clone.

abundance,d_gene,v_gene,j_gene,CDR3aa,CDR3nt
few,-,TRBV19,TRBJ2-7,CASSKRQTYEQYF,TGTGCCAGTAGCAAGCGGCAAACCTACGAGCAGTACTTC
-,TRBD2,TRBV7-7,TRBJ2-3,CASSPQAGALTDTQYF,TGTGCCAGCAGCCCACAAGCGGGAGCCCTCACAGATACGCAGTATTTT
-,-,TRBV15,TRBJ2-7,CATSRERGLTYEQYF,TGTGCCACCAGCAGAGAACGGGGGTTAACCTACGAGCAGTACTTC
-,-,TRBV6-1,TRBJ1-5,CASSEVWGAQPQHF,TGTGCCAGCAGTGAAGTTTGGGGGGCCCAGCCCCAGCATTTT
few,-,TRBV23-1,TRBJ2-1,CASSLTLRSYNEQFF,TGCGCCAGCAGCCTGACCCTACGCTCCTACAATGAGCAGTTCTTC
few,-,TRBV20-1,TRBJ2-3,CSVAGVIDTQYF,TGCAGTGTCGCCGGGGTCATAGATACGCAGTATTTT
many,-,TRBV12-3/TRBV12-4,TRBJ2-5,CASSLRGETQYF,TGCGCCAGCAGTCTCCGTGGGGAGACCCAGTACTTC
many,-,TRBV28,TRBJ1-5,CASRRGGPQPQHF,TGTGCCAGCAGAAGAGGGGGACCCCAGCCCCAGCATTTT
many,TRBD2,TRBV3-1,TRBJ2-7,CASSQGLAGDPYF,TGTGCCAGCAGCCAAGGACTAGCGGGGGACCCGTACTTC
-,-,TRBV5-4,TRBJ1-1,CASSLEGAMGTGAFF,TGTGCCAGCAGCTTAGAAGGGGCGATGGGCACTGGAGCTTTCTTT
-,-,TRBV29-1,TRBJ1-2,CSASGEALGYTF,TGCAGCGCTTCAGGGGAGGCCCTCGGCTACACCTTC
many,-,TRBV5-1,TRBJ2-3,CASSPEAPTDTQYF,TGCGCCAGCAGTCCGGAGGCCCCCACAGATACGCAGTATTTT
-,-,TRBV3-1,TRBJ1-1,CASSRPDWGTEAFF,TGTGCCAGCAGCCGGCCTGACTGGGGCACTGAAGCTTTCTTT
-,-,TRBV6-6,TRBJ1-6,CASTESYNSPLHF,TGTGCCAGCACTGAGAGTTATAATTCACCCCTCCACTTT
many,-,TRBV3-1,TRBJ1-2,CASSQEVDEYGYTF,TGTGCCAGCAGCCAAGAAGTTGATGAGTATGGCTACACCTTC
few,-,TRBV6-2/TRBV6-3,TRBJ2-3,CASVREDTQYF,TGTGCCAGCGTACGAGAAGATACGCAGTATTTT
once,-,TRBV12-3/TRBV12-4,TRBJ2-1,CASRKRLGQSSYNEQFF,TGTGCCAGCAGGAAACGACTAGGGCAAAGCTCCTACAATGAGCAGTTCTTC